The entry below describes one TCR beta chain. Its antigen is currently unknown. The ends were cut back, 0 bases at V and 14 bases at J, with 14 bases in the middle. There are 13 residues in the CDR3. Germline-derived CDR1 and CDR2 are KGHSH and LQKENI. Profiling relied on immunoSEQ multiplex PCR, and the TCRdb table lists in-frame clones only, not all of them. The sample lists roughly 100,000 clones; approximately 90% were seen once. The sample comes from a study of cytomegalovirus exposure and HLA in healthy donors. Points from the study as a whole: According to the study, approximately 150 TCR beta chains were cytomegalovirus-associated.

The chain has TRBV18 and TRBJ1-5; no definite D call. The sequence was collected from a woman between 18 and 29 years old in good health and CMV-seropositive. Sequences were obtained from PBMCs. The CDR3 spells CASSPPMAEVKHF. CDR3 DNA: TGTGCCAGCTCACCACCAATGGCAGAAGTGAAGCATTTT.